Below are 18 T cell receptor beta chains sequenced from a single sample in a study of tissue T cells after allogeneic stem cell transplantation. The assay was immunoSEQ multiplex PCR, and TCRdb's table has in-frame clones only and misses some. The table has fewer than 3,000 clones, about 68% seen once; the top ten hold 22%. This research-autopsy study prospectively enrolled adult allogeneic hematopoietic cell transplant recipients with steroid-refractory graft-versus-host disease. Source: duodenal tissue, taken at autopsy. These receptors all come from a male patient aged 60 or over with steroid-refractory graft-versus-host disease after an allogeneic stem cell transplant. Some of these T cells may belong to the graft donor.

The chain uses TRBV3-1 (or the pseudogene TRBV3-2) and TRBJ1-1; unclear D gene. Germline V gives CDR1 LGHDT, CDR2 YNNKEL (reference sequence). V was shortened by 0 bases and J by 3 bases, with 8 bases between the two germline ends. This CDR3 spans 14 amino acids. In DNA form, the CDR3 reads TGTGCCAGCAGCCAAGAAGGACTGGACACTGAAGCTTTCTTT. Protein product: CASSQEGLDTEAFF.

CDR3 in amino acids: CASSGLAASTDTQYF. The CDR3 DNA follows: TGTGCCAGCAGCGGTCTAGCGGCTAGCACAGATACGCAGTATTTT. The V gene is TRBV6-2 or TRBV6-3, the J gene TRBJ2-3; 7 bases map to TRBD2. J lost 0 bases, V lost 6 bases, and 6 bases had no gene match. The germline CDR1 and CDR2 sequences are MNHEY and SVGEGT. The CDR3 consists of 15 residues.

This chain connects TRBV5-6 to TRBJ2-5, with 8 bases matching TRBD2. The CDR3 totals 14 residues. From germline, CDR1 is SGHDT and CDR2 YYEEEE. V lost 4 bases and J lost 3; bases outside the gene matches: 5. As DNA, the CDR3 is TGTGCCAGCAGCCCGGGGGGGGTGGAAGAGACCCAGTACTTC. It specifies CASSPGGVEETQYF.

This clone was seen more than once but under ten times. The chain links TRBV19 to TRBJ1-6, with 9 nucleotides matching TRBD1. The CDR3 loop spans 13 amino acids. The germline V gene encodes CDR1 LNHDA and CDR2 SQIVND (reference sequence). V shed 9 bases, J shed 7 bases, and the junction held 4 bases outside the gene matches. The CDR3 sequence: CASRDRENSPLHF. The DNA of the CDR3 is TGTGCCAGCAGGGACAGGGAAAATTCACCCCTCCACTTT.

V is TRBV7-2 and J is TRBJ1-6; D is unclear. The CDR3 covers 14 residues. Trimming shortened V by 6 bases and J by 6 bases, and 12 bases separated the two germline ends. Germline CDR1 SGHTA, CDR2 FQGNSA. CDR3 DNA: TGTGCCAGCAGTTTGCTAATCCGTAATTCACCCCTCCACTTT. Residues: CASSLLIRNSPLHF.

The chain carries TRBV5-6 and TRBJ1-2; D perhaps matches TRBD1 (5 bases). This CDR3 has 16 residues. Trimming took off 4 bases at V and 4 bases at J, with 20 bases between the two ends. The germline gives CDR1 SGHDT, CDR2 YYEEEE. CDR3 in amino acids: CASSLMPLTDSYGYTF. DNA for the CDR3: TGTGCCAGCAGCCTTATGCCGTTGACAGACAGCTATGGCTACACCTTC.

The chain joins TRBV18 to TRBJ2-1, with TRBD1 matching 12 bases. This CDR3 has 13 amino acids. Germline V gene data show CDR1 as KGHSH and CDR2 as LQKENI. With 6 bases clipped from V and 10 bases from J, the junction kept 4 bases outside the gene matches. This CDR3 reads CASSGTGGHEQFF. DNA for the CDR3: TGTGCCAGCTCTGGGACAGGGGGCCACGAGCAGTTCTTC.

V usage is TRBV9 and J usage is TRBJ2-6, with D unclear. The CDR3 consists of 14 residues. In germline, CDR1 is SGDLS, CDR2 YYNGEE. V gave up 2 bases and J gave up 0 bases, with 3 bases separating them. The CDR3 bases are TGTGCCAGCAGCGTCCCCTCTGGGGCCAACGTCCTGACTTTC. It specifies CASSVPSGANVLTF.

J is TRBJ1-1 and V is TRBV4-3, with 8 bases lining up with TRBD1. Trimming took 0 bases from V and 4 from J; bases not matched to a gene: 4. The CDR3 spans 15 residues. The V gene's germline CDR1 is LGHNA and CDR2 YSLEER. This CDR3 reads CASSQDGRGPTEAFF. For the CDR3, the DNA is TGCGCCAGCAGCCAAGACGGCAGGGGGCCCACTGAAGCTTTCTTT.

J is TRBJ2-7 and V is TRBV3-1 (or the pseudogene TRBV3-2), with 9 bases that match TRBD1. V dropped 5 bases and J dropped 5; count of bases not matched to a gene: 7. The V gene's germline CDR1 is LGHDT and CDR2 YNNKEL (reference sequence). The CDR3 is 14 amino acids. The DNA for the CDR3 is TGTGCCAGCAGCAACAGACAGGGGGGCCACGAGCAGTACTTC. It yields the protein CASSNRQGGHEQYF.

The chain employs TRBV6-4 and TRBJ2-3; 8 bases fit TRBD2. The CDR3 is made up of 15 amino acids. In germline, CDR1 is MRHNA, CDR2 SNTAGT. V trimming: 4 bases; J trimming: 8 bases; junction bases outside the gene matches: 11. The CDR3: CASSVTGGPVGTQYF. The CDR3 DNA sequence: TGTGCCAGCAGTGTTACGGGGGGGCCGGTCGGTACGCAGTATTTT.

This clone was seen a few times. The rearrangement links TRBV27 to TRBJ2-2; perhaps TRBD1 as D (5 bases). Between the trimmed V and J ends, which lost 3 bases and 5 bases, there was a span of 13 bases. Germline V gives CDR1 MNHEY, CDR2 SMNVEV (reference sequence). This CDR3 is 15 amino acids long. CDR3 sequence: CASSFKPQGTGELFF. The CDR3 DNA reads TGTGCCAGCAGTTTCAAACCGCAGGGAACCGGGGAGCTGTTTTTT.

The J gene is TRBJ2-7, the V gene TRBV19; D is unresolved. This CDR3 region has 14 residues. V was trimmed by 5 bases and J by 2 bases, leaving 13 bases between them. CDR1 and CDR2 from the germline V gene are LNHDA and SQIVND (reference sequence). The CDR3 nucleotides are TGTGCCAGTAGTTACTCGGGTCCTGCCTACGAGCAGTACTTC. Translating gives CASSYSGPAYEQYF.

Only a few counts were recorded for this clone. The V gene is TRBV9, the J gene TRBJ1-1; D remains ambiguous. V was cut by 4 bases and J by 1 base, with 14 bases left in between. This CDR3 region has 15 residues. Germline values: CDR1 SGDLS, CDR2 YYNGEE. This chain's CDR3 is CASSPRGNRNTEAFF. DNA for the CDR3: TGTGCCAGCAGCCCCCGAGGTAACAGGAACACTGAAGCTTTCTTT.

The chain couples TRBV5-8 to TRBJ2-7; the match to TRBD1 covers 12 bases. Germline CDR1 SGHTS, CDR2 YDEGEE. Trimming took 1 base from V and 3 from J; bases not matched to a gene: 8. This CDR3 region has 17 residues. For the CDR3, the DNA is TGTGCCAGCAGCTTGCGGGACAGGGGGCTTCGCTACTACGAGCAGTACTTC. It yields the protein CASSLRDRGLRYYEQYF.

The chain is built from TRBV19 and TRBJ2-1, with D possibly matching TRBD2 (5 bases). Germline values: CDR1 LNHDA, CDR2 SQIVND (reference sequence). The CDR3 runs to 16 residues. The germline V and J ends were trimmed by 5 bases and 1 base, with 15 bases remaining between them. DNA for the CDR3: TGTGCCAGTAGTCTAGGTCTAGCTGGGTCCTACAATGAGCAGTTCTTC. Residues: CASSLGLAGSYNEQFF.

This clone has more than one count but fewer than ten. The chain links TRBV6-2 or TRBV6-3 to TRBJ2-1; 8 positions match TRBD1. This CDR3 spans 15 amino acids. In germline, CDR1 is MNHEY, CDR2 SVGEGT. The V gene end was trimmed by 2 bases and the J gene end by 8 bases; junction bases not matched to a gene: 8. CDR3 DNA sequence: TGTGCCAGCAGTTACATCGGACAGGGTCAGGATGAGCAGTTCTTC. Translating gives CASSYIGQGQDEQFF.

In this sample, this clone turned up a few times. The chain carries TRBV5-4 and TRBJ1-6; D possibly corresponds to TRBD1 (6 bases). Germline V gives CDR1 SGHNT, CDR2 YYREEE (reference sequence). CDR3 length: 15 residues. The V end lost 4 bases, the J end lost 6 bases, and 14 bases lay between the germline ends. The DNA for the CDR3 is TGTGCCAGCAGCGATAGGGGGGTGCGTAATTCACCCCTCCACTTT. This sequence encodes CASSDRGVRNSPLHF.